The 25 T cell receptor beta chains below come from one sample, sequenced in a study of blood T cells in healthy people across ages. A second PCR of about 6 to 11 cycles used a sample-barcoded 5' primer and a J-beta primer mix. TCRdb passed the 5' RACE reads through MiXCR, listing each CDR3 protein once. The sample includes about 570,000 distinct CDR3 sequences, roughly a quarter seen only once; the top ten take 3% to 4%. The sample was also reused in another study, on T cells of mothers and their children.

The sequenced material came from blood. The source of these receptors is a boy aged 2-9 years in good health.

This clonotype has just a few counts. CDR3 nucleotides: TGTGCCAGCACCGAGACTAGCGGGGCGCGGGATACGCAGTATTTT. This encodes CASTETSGARDTQYF. This chain joins TRBV12-3 or TRBV12-4 and TRBJ2-3, with 11 positions matching TRBD2. The CDR3 runs 15 residues. The V segment lost 7 bases and the J segment 6 bases; nucleotides outside the gene matches: 9.

CDR3 sequence: CASSQDGLNSYNEQFF. CDR3 nucleotides: TGCGCCAGCAGCCAAGACGGACTAAACTCCTACAATGAGCAGTTCTTC. This chain links TRBV4-3 with TRBJ2-1; possible D gene TRBD2, 6 bases. Germline CDR1 and CDR2: LGHNA and YSLEER. This CDR3 has 16 amino acids. Deletions cut 0 bases from V and 0 bases from J, with 9 bases between.

This clonotype was seen a handful of times. This chain uses TRBV2 with TRBJ2-5, with TRBD2 identical over 10 bases. There are 16 residues in the CDR3. CDR1 and CDR2 from the germline V gene are SNHLY and FYNNEI. J was trimmed by 1 base and V by 4 bases; bases with no gene match: 6. CDR3 amino acids: CASSARTSGVQETQYF. CDR3 in DNA: TGTGCCAGCAGTGCGCGGACTAGCGGCGTCCAAGAGACCCAGTACTTC.

The chain employs TRBV7-9 and TRBJ2-3; D possibly corresponds to TRBD2 (6 bases). The germline V gene encodes CDR1 SEHNR and CDR2 FQNEAQ (reference sequence). CDR3 size: 15 residues. The V and J ends lost 2 bases and 0 bases respectively, with 9 bases between them. The CDR3 loop reads CASSLIGTSTDTQYF. The CDR3 nucleotides read TGTGCCAGCAGCTTAATCGGGACTAGCACAGATACGCAGTATTTT.

This chain connects TRBV19 to TRBJ2-1; no clear D. CDR3 length equals 15 residues. Trimming took off 3 bases at V and 0 bases at J, with 9 bases between the two ends. Germline values: CDR1 LNHDA, CDR2 SQIVND (reference sequence). The CDR3, as DNA: TGTGCCAGTAGTATCCAGGAGAGCTCCTACAATGAGCAGTTCTTC. As protein: CASSIQESSYNEQFF.

This clonotype appeared a few times. This chain connects TRBV6-1 to TRBJ2-5; 10 positions agree with TRBD2. Looked up from germline, CDR1 is MNHNS and CDR2 is SASEGT. The CDR3 runs 16 residues. Trimming at V came to 1 base and at J to 3 bases, leaving 5 bases not matched to a gene. Written as DNA, the CDR3 is TGTGCCAGCAGTGAAGACCTAGCGGGGGAGGAAGAGACCCAGTACTTC. It yields the protein CASSEDLAGEEETQYF.

The rearrangement uses TRBV4-2 and TRBJ2-1; the D gene is possibly TRBD1 (6 bases). Germline lookup yields CDR1 LGHNA and CDR2 YNFKEQ. The CDR3 has 13 residues. Trimming left V 8 bases short and J 7 bases short, with 15 bases between. The CDR3 loop is CASGLNQGNEQFF. DNA for the CDR3: TGTGCCAGCGGACTCAATCAGGGGAATGAGCAGTTCTTC.

The rearrangement links TRBV3-1 to TRBJ2-4; TRBD1 aligns across 7 bases. The CDR3 length is 15 residues. The germline gives CDR1 LGHDT, CDR2 YNNKEL (reference sequence). V shed 3 bases, J shed 3 bases, and the junction held 5 bases outside the gene matches. The chain's CDR3 is CASSHRGQDKNIQYF. CDR3 coding DNA: TGTGCCAGCAGCCACCGTGGACAGGACAAAAACATTCAGTACTTC. The full variable domain, completed using reference TRBV3-1 and TRBJ2-4, is DTAVSQTPKYLVTQMGNDKSIKCEQNLGHDTMYWYKQDSKKFLKIMFSYNNKELIINETVPNRFSPKSPDKAHLNLHINSLELGDSAVYFCASSHRGQDKNIQYFGAGTRLSVL.

CDR3 DNA sequence: TGTGCCAGCAGCTTAATGTGGGGGGCTCAATACGAGCAGTACTTC. It is translated as CASSLMWGAQYEQYF. The V and J genes are TRBV7-3 and TRBJ2-7; D may correspond to TRBD1 or TRBD2 (6 bases each). Germline-derived CDR1 and CDR2 are SGHTA and FQGTGA. This CDR3 contains 15 residues. V lost 1 base and J 4 bases, leaving 14 bases between the germline ends.

This chain joins TRBV5-1 and TRBJ1-2; 7 bases map to TRBD1. The CDR3 length is 14 residues. Germline values: CDR1 SGHRS, CDR2 YFSETQ. The V and J ends lost 4 bases and 4 bases, in that order; junction bases with no gene match: 7. In DNA, the CDR3 is TGCGCCAGCAGCCCAACAGGGGACAGCTATGGCTACACCTTC. Amino acid sequence: CASSPTGDSYGYTF.

The CDR3 loop reads CASSRSMMAGGYTF. The CDR3 DNA sequence: TGCGCCAGCAGCCGTTCTATGATGGCGGGGGGCTACACCTTC. V is TRBV4-1 and J is TRBJ1-2, with D unresolved. V lost 4 bases and J 8 bases, leaving 17 bases between the germline ends. This CDR3 contains 14 residues. Per germline, CDR1 MGHRA and CDR2 YSYEKL.

J is TRBJ2-5 and V is TRBV3-1, with D perhaps matching TRBD2 (6 bases). Judging by the DNA end, TRBJ2-7 fits better; the J call may be wrong. Germline CDR1 reads LGHDT; CDR2 reads YNNKEL (reference sequence). The CDR3 consists of 14 residues. CDR3 in DNA: TGTGCCAGCAGCCACCTGACCTGGAGGGACGAGCAGTACTTC. Protein product: CASSHLTWRDEQYF.

The CDR3 nucleotides read TGCGCCAGCAGCCAAGATATGGCAGGAGAAGCTTTCTTT. This encodes CASSQDMAGEAFF. This chain connects TRBV4-1 to TRBJ1-1; no definite D call. CDR1 is MGHRA, CDR2 YSYEKL, per germline. This CDR3 spans 13 amino acids. The V end lost 0 bases, the J end lost 8 bases, and 10 bases lay between the germline ends.

The table lists this clonotype with a few counts. The chain is built from TRBV20-1 and TRBJ2-3; 7 bases line up with TRBD2. Germline CDR1 is DFQATT and CDR2 is SNEGSKA (reference sequence). Unmatched junction bases numbered 2, after V lost 2 bases and J lost 0 bases. CDR3 length equals 14 residues. CDR3 in amino acids: CSARSGISTDTQYF. CDR3 bases: TGCAGTGCTAGAAGCGGGATCAGCACAGATACGCAGTATTTT.

The chain recombines TRBV12-3 or TRBV12-4 with TRBJ2-1, with unresolved D. CDR3 length: 14 residues. V was clipped by 1 base and J by 12 bases, with 16 bases between them. The CDR3 DNA sequence: TGTGCCAGCAGTTTAGGGGCATTTGAAATATTGCAGTTCTTC. This gives the protein CASSLGAFEILQFF.

This clonotype came up a few times. The chain is built from TRBV7-2 and TRBJ2-5, with D possibly matching TRBD2 (5 bases). The DNA end is a closer match to TRBJ2-7, so the J assignment may be wrong. The CDR3 runs 14 residues. The germline CDR1 and CDR2 sequences are SGHTA and FQGNSA. DNA of the CDR3: TGTGCCAGCAGCTTTGGAGGAACGGCCTACGAGCAGTACTTC. It specifies CASSFGGTAYEQYF.

Only a few counts were recorded for this clonotype. The rearrangement joins TRBV7-9 to TRBJ1-5, with D unclear. Per germline, CDR1 SEHNR and CDR2 FQNEAQ (reference sequence). The CDR3 covers 14 residues. V lost 5 bases to trimming and J lost 3 bases, with 11 bases between them. CDR3: CASSTTSANQPQHF. Written as DNA, the CDR3 is TGTGCCAGCAGCACTACTAGTGCCAATCAGCCCCAGCATTTT.

The V and J genes are TRBV29-1 and TRBJ1-2; 8 nucleotides agree with TRBD1. The V and J ends lost 6 bases and 9 bases, in that order; junction bases with no gene match: 6. The CDR3 covers 11 residues. Looked up from germline, CDR1 is SQVTM and CDR2 is ANQGSEA. The CDR3 region is CSVDRGWSYTF. The CDR3 bases are TGCAGCGTCGACAGGGGATGGAGCTACACCTTC.

Remarks on this clonotype: A much larger clone sits a single nucleotide away, making a read error possible. The chain employs TRBV10-2 and TRBJ2-1; TRBD2 matches at 7 bases. In germline, CDR1 is WSHSY, CDR2 SAAADI. This CDR3 is built from 15 residues. The CDR3 coding sequence is TGCGCCAGCAGTGATGTGCTAGCGGCCTACAATGAGCGGTTCTTC. The encoded protein is CASSDVLAAYNERFF.

The chain employs TRBV4-3 and TRBJ1-2; unclear D gene. The germline V gene encodes CDR1 LGHNA and CDR2 YSLEER. Trimming took 0 bases from V and 2 from J, leaving 13 bases between them. This CDR3 is 16 amino acids long. The CDR3 spells CASSQDYSKTNYGYTF. The CDR3 coding sequence is TGCGCCAGCAGCCAAGATTACTCCAAGACGAACTATGGCTACACCTTC.

The J gene is TRBJ1-1, the V gene TRBV12-5; TRBD1 is a possible D gene (6 bases). The CDR3 runs to 15 residues. Germline values: CDR1 LGHNT, CDR2 FRNRAP. V lost 6 bases to trimming and J lost 4 bases, with 18 bases between them. The CDR3: CASGPERGLSTEAFF. The CDR3 nucleotides are TGTGCTAGTGGACCGGAACGGGGGCTCAGCACTGAAGCTTTCTTT.

A few counts support this clonotype. V usage is TRBV28 and J usage is TRBJ2-1, with a possible D match to TRBD2 (6 bases). V was trimmed by 7 bases and J by 6 bases, leaving 16 bases between them. Germline V gives CDR1 MDHEN, CDR2 SYDVKM. The length of the CDR3 is 14 residues. In DNA form, the CDR3 reads TGTGCCAGCACCGATCGCGGGACCTTCAATGAGCAGTTCTTC. Its protein product is CASTDRGTFNEQFF.

The chain couples TRBV30 to TRBJ1-4; 9 bases align to TRBD1. CDR1 and CDR2 from the germline V gene are GTSNPN and SVGIG (reference sequence). J lost 5 bases, V lost 3 bases, and 4 bases had no gene match. The CDR3 length is 14 residues. The CDR3, as DNA: TGTGCCTGGAGGAACACAGGGGGCAATGAAAAACTGTTTTTT. Translation: CAWRNTGGNEKLFF. The entire variable domain, with the rest obtained from reference TRBV30 and TRBJ1-4, is as follows: SQTIHQWPATLVQPVGSPLSLECTVEGTSNPNLYWYRQAAGRGLQLLFYSVGIGQISSEVPQNLSASRPQDRQFILSSKKLLLSDSGFYLCAWRNTGGNEKLFFGSGTQLSVL.

This clonotype was detected only a few times. J is TRBJ2-3 and V is TRBV4-3; 7 bases line up with TRBD2. Germline V gene sequence: CDR1 LGHNA, CDR2 YSLEER. Trimming at V came to 1 base and at J to 4 bases, leaving 8 bases not matched to a gene. This CDR3 has 16 residues. The CDR3 DNA sequence: TGCGCCAGCAGCCAAGCTGGAGCGGGGAGTGCAGATACGCAGTATTTT. Protein product: CASSQAGAGSADTQYF.

The chain recombines TRBV12-3 or TRBV12-4 with TRBJ1-4, with a possible D match to TRBD1 (6 bases). The V end lost 5 bases, the J end lost 13 bases, and 20 bases lay between the germline ends. The CDR3 has 14 amino acids. CDR3 region: CASSPNGGGWRLFF. CDR3 nucleotide sequence: TGTGCCAGCAGTCCCAACGGGGGCGGGTGGAGACTGTTTTTT.